The 21 T cell receptor beta chains reported below all come from one sample, sequenced in a study of blood T cell repertoires in COVID-19. Clones were read by immunoSEQ multiplex PCR, and TCRdb kept only the in-frame ones, dropping some. The repertoire holds 100,000 to 150,000 clones, with around 80% as singletons. The sequenced material came from peripheral blood. The receptors derive from a man aged 25 to 40 with COVID-19, enrolled during active disease.

The rearrangement uses TRBV30 and TRBJ1-5; 12 bases match TRBD1. CDR3 length: 16 residues. The V gene's germline CDR1 is GTSNPN and CDR2 SVGIG (reference sequence). V was clipped by 0 bases and J by 4 bases; unmatched bases: 4. The CDR3 loop reads CAWSVGTGGSNQPQHF. In DNA form, the CDR3 reads TGTGCCTGGAGTGTCGGGACAGGGGGCTCTAATCAGCCCCAGCATTTT.

CDR3 sequence reads: CASSLGGRGETQYF. The CDR3 DNA is TGTGCCAGCAGTTTAGGGGGCCGTGGGGAGACCCAGTACTTC. The J gene is TRBJ2-5, the V gene TRBV28, with D possibly TRBD1 on 6 matching bases. This CDR3 has 14 amino acids. Germline assignment: CDR1 MDHEN and CDR2 SYDVKM. Trimming shortened V by 2 bases and J by 5 bases, and 12 bases separated the two germline ends.

This clone has just a few counts. This rearrangement joins TRBV19 to TRBJ1-2, with 8 bases that match TRBD1. This CDR3 region has 13 residues. Trimming cost V 3 bases and J 8 bases; bases outside gene matches: 5. CDR1 is LNHDA and CDR2 is SQIVND in the germline V gene (reference sequence). The CDR3 region has the DNA TGTGCCAGTAGTATGGACAGGGATTTCGGCTACACCTTC. It yields the protein CASSMDRDFGYTF.

The gene calls are TRBV5-8 and TRBJ1-5; D gene uncertain. Per germline, CDR1 SGHTS and CDR2 YDEGEE. The ends were cut back, 3 bases at V and 4 bases at J, with 14 bases in the middle. This CDR3 region has 15 residues. In nucleotides, the CDR3 is TGTGCCAGCAGCTACGGGGTTCTGGGGAATCAGCCCCAGCATTTT. This codes for CASSYGVLGNQPQHF.

The V call is TRBV12-3 or TRBV12-4, the J call TRBJ2-7, with TRBD1 matching over 7 bases. Trimming cost V 6 bases and J 4 bases; bases outside gene matches: 0. The CDR3 sequence is 11 residues long. The CDR3 is CASRQGYEQYF. The CDR3 nucleotides are TGTGCCAGCAGACAGGGGTACGAGCAGTACTTC.

The chain combines TRBV5-1 with TRBJ2-1; 12 bases agree with TRBD2. The CDR3 loop spans 16 amino acids. V shed 4 bases, J shed 5 bases, and the junction held 7 bases outside the gene matches. Germline lookup yields CDR1 SGHRS and CDR2 YFSETQ. In DNA, the CDR3 is TGCGCCAGCAGCGCGCTAGCGGGAGGGGTTAACAATGAGCAGTTCTTC. As protein: CASSALAGGVNNEQFF.

The chain has TRBV4-2 and TRBJ1-5; no clear D gene. V was cut by 0 bases and J by 2 bases, with 14 bases left in between. Looked up from germline, CDR1 is LGHNA and CDR2 is YNFKEQ. This CDR3 is built from 17 residues. Written as DNA, the CDR3 is TGTGCCAGCAGCCAAGATTGGAGCGGGTATGGCAATCAGCCCCAGCATTTT. Protein: CASSQDWSGYGNQPQHF.

The count of this clone is one. This sequence joins TRBV28 and TRBJ1-5; unclear D gene. Germline loops: CDR1 MDHEN, CDR2 SYDVKM. V was shortened by 2 bases and J by 2 bases, with 16 bases between the two germline ends. The CDR3 totals 17 residues. This chain's CDR3 is CASSLALRWLRNQPQHF. As DNA, the CDR3 is TGTGCCAGCAGTTTAGCCCTGAGGTGGCTGCGCAATCAGCCCCAGCATTTT.

This clone was seen more than once but under ten times. Other DNA sequences in this specimen translate into the identical CDR3. The V gene is TRBV11-3, the J gene TRBJ2-2; 7 nucleotides agree with TRBD2. This CDR3 region has 16 residues. Germline V gives CDR1 SGHNT, CDR2 YENEEA. The trim removed 1 base at V and 3 bases at J, leaving 5 bases unmatched. CDR3 region: CASSLAGGPYTGELFF. The CDR3 DNA sequence: TGTGCCAGCAGCTTAGCGGGAGGACCCTACACCGGGGAGCTGTTTTTT.

J is TRBJ2-1 and V is TRBV11-2, with TRBD2 identical over 13 bases. CDR1 and CDR2 from the germline V gene are SGHAT and FQNNGV. With V trimmed by 4 bases and J by 5 bases, 8 bases remained unmatched. The CDR3 consists of 17 residues. This CDR3 reads CASSSNILAGGDNEQFF. The DNA for the CDR3 is TGTGCCAGCAGCTCGAATATACTAGCGGGAGGGGACAATGAGCAGTTCTTC. Looking up the rest from reference TRBV11-2 and TRBJ2-1 gives the full variable domain: EAGVAQSPRYKIIEKRQSVAFWCNPISGHATLYWYQQILGQGPKLLIQFQNNGVVDDSQLPKDRFSAERLKGVDSTLKIQPAKLEDSAVYLCASSSNILAGGDNEQFFGPGTRLTVL.

The chain links TRBV4-2 to TRBJ2-7, with 10 bases identical to TRBD2. V trimming: 0 bases; J trimming: 1 base; junction bases outside the gene matches: 9. Germline CDR1 LGHNA, CDR2 YNFKEQ. The CDR3 is 18 amino acids. The CDR3 region is CASSQDGVSGGTSYEQYF. Written as DNA, the CDR3 is TGTGCCAGCAGCCAAGATGGGGTTAGCGGGGGGACGTCCTACGAGCAGTACTTC.

This rearrangement joins TRBV11-3 to TRBJ2-4, with 7 bases fitting TRBD2. This CDR3 region has 17 residues. Germline-derived CDR1 and CDR2 are SGHNT and YENEEA. V gave up 0 bases and J gave up 3 bases; unmatched junction bases: 8. CDR3 protein: CASSLERAAGDKNIQYF. The CDR3 DNA reads as TGTGCCAGCAGCTTAGAGAGAGCCGCGGGGGACAAAAACATTCAGTACTTC.

This clone was detected a few times. V and J are TRBV5-1 and TRBJ2-7; 9 nucleotides line up with TRBD2. The CDR3 is 16 residues long. Germline values: CDR1 SGHRS, CDR2 YFSETQ. After removal of 3 bases from V and 2 bases from J, the junction contained 9 bases not matched to a gene. CDR3 protein: CASSSPLGGGAYEQYF. As DNA, the CDR3 is TGCGCCAGCAGCTCCCCATTAGGCGGGGGGGCCTACGAGCAGTACTTC.

The J gene is TRBJ1-1, the V gene TRBV4-1, with D hard to call. Trimming cost V 0 bases and J 1 base, with 9 bases left between them. In germline, CDR1 is MGHRA, CDR2 YSYEKL. This CDR3 is built from 15 residues. CDR3 protein: CASSQETVQNTEAFF. CDR3 nucleotide sequence: TGCGCCAGCAGCCAAGAAACAGTACAGAACACTGAAGCTTTCTTT.

The rearrangement links TRBV11-3 to TRBJ1-6, with 8 nucleotides matching TRBD1. The CDR3 covers 17 residues. Germline CDR1 is SGHNT and CDR2 is YENEEA. V shed 5 bases, J shed 0 bases, and the junction held 6 bases outside the gene matches. CDR3 in DNA: TGTGCCAGCAGCCGACAGGGGAGAAGCTCCTATAATTCACCCCTCCACTTT. It is translated as CASSRQGRSSYNSPLHF.

By share, this clone counts as medium-sized. CDR3 sequence (DNA): TGTGCCAGCAGCCCCCTCCCCGGGGGGGCGGGCAATGAGCAGTTCTTC. This sequence encodes CASSPLPGGAGNEQFF. V usage is TRBV7-3 and J usage is TRBJ2-1; 8 bases map to TRBD2. This CDR3 region has 16 residues. Germline V gene lookup returns CDR1 SGHTA and CDR2 FQGTGA. V was pared by 5 bases and J by 6 bases, with 12 bases of the junction left unmatched.

The genes are TRBV28 and TRBJ2-5, with D perhaps matching TRBD2 (6 bases). The CDR3 consists of 14 residues. Trimming took off 4 bases at V and 5 bases at J, with 14 bases between the two ends. Germline V CDR1 and CDR2: MDHEN, SYDVKM. Here the CDR3 reads CASSSSGTWETQYF. The CDR3 DNA sequence: TGTGCCAGCAGTTCATCCGGGACTTGGGAGACCCAGTACTTC.

The J gene is TRBJ1-1, the V gene TRBV3-1 (or the pseudogene TRBV3-2), with 8 bases aligning to TRBD1. Germline V gene lookup returns CDR1 LGHDT and CDR2 YNNKEL (reference sequence). The CDR3 consists of 16 residues. Unmatched junction bases numbered 10, after V lost 0 bases and J lost 7 bases. CDR3 amino acids: CASSQDWSGQGVEAFF. As DNA, the CDR3 is TGTGCCAGCAGCCAAGATTGGTCTGGACAGGGTGTTGAAGCTTTCTTT.

The gene calls are TRBV3-1 (or the pseudogene TRBV3-2) and TRBJ1-3; the D is unclear. The DNA end is a closer match to TRBJ2-2, so the J assignment may be wrong. The V gene's germline CDR1 is LGHDT and CDR2 YNNKEL (reference sequence). The CDR3 covers 14 residues. CDR3 in amino acids: CASSQVDRTGELFF. The CDR3 DNA sequence: TGTGCCAGCAGCCAAGTGGATAGAACCGGGGAGCTGTTTTTT.

The chain uses TRBV28 and TRBJ1-4; 8 nucleotides agree with TRBD1. The CDR3 is 14 residues long. Germline V gene lookup returns CDR1 MDHEN and CDR2 SYDVKM. J lost 8 bases, V lost 5 bases, and 7 bases had no gene match. CDR3 coding DNA: TGTGCCAGCAGTGGCAGGGGGCTAGAGGAAAAACTGTTTTTT. This gives the protein CASSGRGLEEKLFF.

The chain uses TRBV28 and TRBJ2-7; 8 nucleotides agree with TRBD1. V shed 4 bases, J shed 3 bases, and the junction held 5 bases outside the gene matches. Germline V gives CDR1 MDHEN, CDR2 SYDVKM. The CDR3 runs to 14 residues. This CDR3 reads CASSYQGAGYEQYF. CDR3 coding DNA: TGTGCCAGCAGTTATCAGGGGGCGGGCTACGAGCAGTACTTC. Complete variable domain (other parts from reference TRBV28 and TRBJ2-7): DVKVTQSSRYLVKRTGEKVFLECVQDMDHENMFWYRQDPGLGLRLIYFSYDVKMKEKGDIPEGYSVSREKKERFSLILESASTNQTSMYLCASSYQGAGYEQYFGPGTRLTVT.